This T cell receptor (beta chain) was observed in a study of blood T cell repertoires in COVID-19. Study-level information: PBMCs, B-cell-depleted T cells, or T cells provided the cDNA or gDNA that made up the material.

The ends were cut back, 1 base at V and 0 bases at J, with 12 bases in the middle. The CDR3 totals 16 residues. The germline V gene has CDR1 LGHNA and CDR2 YSLEER. Sequencing used immunoSEQ multiplex PCR; TCRdb keeps in-frame clones, though not all of them. The table lists some 370,000 clones, 80% to 90% of them singletons. This sequence was found in a man in his forties with acute or convalescent COVID-19. The sample taken for sequencing was peripheral blood. This rearrangement joins TRBV4-3 to TRBJ1-1; D gene ambiguous. CDR3 region: CASSQGAYGMNTEAFF. The CDR3 bases are TGCGCCAGCAGCCAAGGCGCCTACGGGATGAACACTGAAGCTTTCTTT.